The 7 T cell receptor beta chains below come from one sample, sequenced in a study of CD8+ T cells in alopecia areata. cDNA serving as the sequencing template came from extracted, reverse transcribed RNA. The assay was immunoSEQ multiplex PCR, and TCRdb's table has in-frame clones only and misses some. The data contain under 350,000 clones, roughly 64% of them singletons. Treatment denoted: oral pan-JAK inhibitor, 5-10 mg twice daily. The sequenced sample was CD4+ T cells sorted from blood, obtained at week 24, from a patient treated with tofacitinib. The receptors originated from a human donor with alopecia areata.

The rearrangement links TRBV15 to TRBJ2-4; D is perhaps TRBD1 (5 bases). V lost 3 bases to trimming and J lost 0 bases, with 12 bases between them. Germline V CDR1 and CDR2: LNHNV, YYDKDF (reference sequence). This CDR3 comprises 16 residues. CDR3 protein: CATSRDKREAKNIQYF. CDR3 bases: TGTGCCACCAGCAGGGACAAAAGGGAAGCCAAAAACATTCAGTACTTC. The whole variable domain, filled in from reference TRBV15 and TRBJ2-4, reads DAMVIQNPRYQVTQFGKPVTLSCSQTLNHNVMYWYQQKSSQAPKLLFHYYDKDFNNEADTPDNFQSRRPNTSFCFLDIRSPGLGDTAMYLCATSRDKREAKNIQYFGAGTRLSVL.

The V and J genes are TRBV25-1 and TRBJ1-5; the D is unclear. CDR3 length: 12 amino acids. V shed 8 bases and J shed 10 bases, with 15 bases lying between them. Germline values: CDR1 MGHDK, CDR2 SYGVNS. As DNA, the CDR3 is TGTGCCAGCTGGAGGTCTTTTCAACCCCAGCATTTT. As protein: CASWRSFQPQHF.

The chain joins TRBV6-6 to TRBJ1-5; no clear D gene. CDR1 is MNHNY, CDR2 SVGAGI, per germline (reference sequence). The V and J ends lost 2 bases and 6 bases respectively, with 8 bases between them. CDR3 length: 13 residues. Here the CDR3 reads CASSYEGAQPQHF. Here the CDR3 DNA reads TGTGCCAGCAGTTACGAAGGCGCTCAGCCCCAGCATTTT.

This clone was detected many times. V gene TRBV28 combines with J gene TRBJ1-2; D gene ambiguous. The V end was cut by 3 bases, the J end by 2 bases, with 7 bases between. Per germline, CDR1 MDHEN and CDR2 SYDVKM. This CDR3 is built from 13 residues. This CDR3 reads CASSLWENYGYTF. DNA for the CDR3: TGTGCCAGCAGTTTGTGGGAGAACTATGGCTACACCTTC.

V usage is TRBV4-3 and J usage is TRBJ2-5; no clear D. The CDR3 is 12 amino acids. Germline V gene sequence: CDR1 LGHNA, CDR2 YSLEER. V lost 0 bases, J lost 6 bases, and 5 bases lay in between. For the CDR3, the DNA is TGCGCCAGCAGCCAAGATCGGAAGACCCAGTACTTC. Its protein product is CASSQDRKTQYF.

The V call is TRBV4-1, the J call TRBJ2-6; the D is unclear. V was clipped by 2 bases and J by 0 bases, with 5 bases between them. The CDR3 has 15 amino acids. Germline V lookup: CDR1 MGHRA, CDR2 YSYEKL. CDR3 residues: CASSQFDSGANVLTF. DNA for the CDR3: TGCGCCAGCAGCCAATTCGACTCTGGGGCCAACGTCCTGACTTTC.

With respect to this clone: This may come from a read error, since a much larger clone is one base off. The chain uses TRBV7-6 and TRBJ1-5; D unclear. With 2 bases removed from V and 0 bases from J, the gap between germline ends came to 2 bases. The CDR3 has 13 amino acids. CDR1 and CDR2 (germline): SGHVS, FNYEAQ. The CDR3 nucleotides read TGTGCCAGCAGCTTAAATAGCAATCAGCCCCAGCATTTT. Translating gives CASSLNSNQPQHF. Full variable domain (missing parts from reference TRBV7-6 and TRBJ1-5): GAGVSQSPRYKVTKRGQDVALRCDPISGHVSLYWYRQALGQGPEFLTYFNYEAQQDKSGLPNDRFSAERPEGSISTLTIQRTEQRDSAMYRCASSLNSNQPQHFGDGTRLSIL.